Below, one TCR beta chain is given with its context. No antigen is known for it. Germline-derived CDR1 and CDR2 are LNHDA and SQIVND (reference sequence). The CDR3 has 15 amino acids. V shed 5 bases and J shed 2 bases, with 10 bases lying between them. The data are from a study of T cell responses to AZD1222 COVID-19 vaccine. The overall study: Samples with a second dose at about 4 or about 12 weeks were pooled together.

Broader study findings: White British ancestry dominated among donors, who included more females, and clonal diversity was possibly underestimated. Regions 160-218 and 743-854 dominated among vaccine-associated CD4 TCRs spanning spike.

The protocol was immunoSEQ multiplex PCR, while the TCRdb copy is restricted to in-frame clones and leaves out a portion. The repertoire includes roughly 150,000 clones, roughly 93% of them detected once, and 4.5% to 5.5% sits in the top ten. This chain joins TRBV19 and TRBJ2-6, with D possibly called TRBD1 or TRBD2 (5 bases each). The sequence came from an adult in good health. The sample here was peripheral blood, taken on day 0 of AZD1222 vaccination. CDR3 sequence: CASSLGVPGANVLTF. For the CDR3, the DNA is TGTGCCAGTAGTTTGGGGGTCCCTGGGGCCAACGTCCTGACTTTC. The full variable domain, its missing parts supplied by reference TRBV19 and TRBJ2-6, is DGGITQSPKYLFRKEGQNVTLSCEQNLNHDAMYWYRQDPGQGLRLIYYSQIVNDFQKGDIAEGYSVSREKKESFPLTVTSAQKNPTAFYLCASSLGVPGANVLTFGAGSRLTVL.